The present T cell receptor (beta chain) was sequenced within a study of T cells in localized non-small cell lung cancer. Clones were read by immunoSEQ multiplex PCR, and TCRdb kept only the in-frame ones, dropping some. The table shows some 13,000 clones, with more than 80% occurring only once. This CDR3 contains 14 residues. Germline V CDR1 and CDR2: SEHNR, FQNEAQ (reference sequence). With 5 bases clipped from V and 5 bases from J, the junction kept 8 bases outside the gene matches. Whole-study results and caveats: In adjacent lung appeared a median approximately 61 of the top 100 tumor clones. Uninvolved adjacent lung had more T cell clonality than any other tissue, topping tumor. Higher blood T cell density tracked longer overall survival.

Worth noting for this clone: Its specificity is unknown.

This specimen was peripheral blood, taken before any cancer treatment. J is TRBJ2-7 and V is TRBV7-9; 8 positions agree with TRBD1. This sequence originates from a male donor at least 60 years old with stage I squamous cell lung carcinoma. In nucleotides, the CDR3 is TGTGCCAGCAGCCCCCGGGACAGGACCCACGAGCAGTACTTC. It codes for CASSPRDRTHEQYF. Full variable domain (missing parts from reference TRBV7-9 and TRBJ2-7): DTGVSQNPRHKITKRGQNVTFRCDPISEHNRLYWYRQTLGQGPEFLTYFQNEAQLEKSRLLSDRFSAERPKGSFSTLEIQRTEQGDSAMYLCASSPRDRTHEQYFGPGTRLTVT.